Given below is one TCR beta chain in context. Which antigen it targets is not known. No base qualities exist here, and no much larger clone lies one base off it. TCRbeta CDR3 regions were amplified from genomic DNA using the immunoSEQ Assay, a bias-controlled multiplex PCR. The original pipeline was this. The number of nucleated cells in each sample was estimated from the amplification of reference gene primers within the assay. To quantify the absolute abundance of each unique TCRbeta CDR3 rearrangement, sequence reads were collapsed and filtered. Productive Simpson clonality was computed per sample as the square root of Simpson's diversity index over productive rearrangements. TCRdb carries this immuneACCESS record with in-frame sequences only. Its versions omit some clonotypes, under half of them owing to an unresolved V gene in the studies checked, with the rest unexplained. That table supplies the V and J calls and clone size; D and trimming were determined from the DNA. The sample has 240,000 or so clones on record, about nine tenths of them singletons. About 7% of the sample is in the top ten clones.

Another Seattle source contributed samples from volunteer blood donors who had recovered from COVID-19. Each collaborating institution followed its own protocols to collect whole blood in K2EDTA tubes. For TCRbeta analysis, collaborator samples were shipped as frozen whole blood, as isolated PBMCs, or as DNA extracted from either sample type. The data were obtained in a study of blood T cell repertoires in COVID-19 (TCRdb year 2020). Study-wide context: Collaborator samples came from the United States, Italy and Spain and covered acute and convalescent phases of COVID-19. The material from the prospective study consisted of cDNA or gDNA derived from T cells, B-cell-depleted T cells, or PBMCs. Deeply sampled blood TCRbeta repertoires from subjects exposed to, actively infected with, or recovered from COVID-19 were included in the dataset. The repertoires were released in a freely available public database meant as a resource for research on the immune response to SARS-CoV-2. Samples were obtained from the ongoing ImmuneRACE study (first 160 participants) and from about 1,300 subjects provided by 6 global collaborators. Sample metadata almost always included a de-identified subject ID, COVID-19 status, age in years and sex. HLA class I and class II types, where available, came from metadata supplied by the sample provider rather than from assay-based typing.

Deletion took 0 bases off V and 2 bases off J, with a span of 15 bases between the germline ends. The germline V gene sets CDR1 to SGHRS and CDR2 to YFSETQ. The CDR3 runs 17 residues from the cysteine to the phenylalanine. The kept DNA is CDR3 alone, 51 bases in frame from the first base. Overall results and qualifications from the work: The quantity of clinical and demographic metadata differed by source and by participant and was supplied without curation.

The sample taken for sequencing was peripheral blood. The chain is made from TRBV5-1 and TRBJ2-1; possibly the D gene is TRBD2, per 7 matching bases. The clonotype originates from a man aged 55-75 years who had recovered from COVID-19. This receptor has the CDR3 CASSLAQTGGPYNEQFF. The sequenced DNA is TGCGCCAGCAGCTTGGCCCAAACGGGGGGCCCCTACAATGAGCAGTTCTTC.